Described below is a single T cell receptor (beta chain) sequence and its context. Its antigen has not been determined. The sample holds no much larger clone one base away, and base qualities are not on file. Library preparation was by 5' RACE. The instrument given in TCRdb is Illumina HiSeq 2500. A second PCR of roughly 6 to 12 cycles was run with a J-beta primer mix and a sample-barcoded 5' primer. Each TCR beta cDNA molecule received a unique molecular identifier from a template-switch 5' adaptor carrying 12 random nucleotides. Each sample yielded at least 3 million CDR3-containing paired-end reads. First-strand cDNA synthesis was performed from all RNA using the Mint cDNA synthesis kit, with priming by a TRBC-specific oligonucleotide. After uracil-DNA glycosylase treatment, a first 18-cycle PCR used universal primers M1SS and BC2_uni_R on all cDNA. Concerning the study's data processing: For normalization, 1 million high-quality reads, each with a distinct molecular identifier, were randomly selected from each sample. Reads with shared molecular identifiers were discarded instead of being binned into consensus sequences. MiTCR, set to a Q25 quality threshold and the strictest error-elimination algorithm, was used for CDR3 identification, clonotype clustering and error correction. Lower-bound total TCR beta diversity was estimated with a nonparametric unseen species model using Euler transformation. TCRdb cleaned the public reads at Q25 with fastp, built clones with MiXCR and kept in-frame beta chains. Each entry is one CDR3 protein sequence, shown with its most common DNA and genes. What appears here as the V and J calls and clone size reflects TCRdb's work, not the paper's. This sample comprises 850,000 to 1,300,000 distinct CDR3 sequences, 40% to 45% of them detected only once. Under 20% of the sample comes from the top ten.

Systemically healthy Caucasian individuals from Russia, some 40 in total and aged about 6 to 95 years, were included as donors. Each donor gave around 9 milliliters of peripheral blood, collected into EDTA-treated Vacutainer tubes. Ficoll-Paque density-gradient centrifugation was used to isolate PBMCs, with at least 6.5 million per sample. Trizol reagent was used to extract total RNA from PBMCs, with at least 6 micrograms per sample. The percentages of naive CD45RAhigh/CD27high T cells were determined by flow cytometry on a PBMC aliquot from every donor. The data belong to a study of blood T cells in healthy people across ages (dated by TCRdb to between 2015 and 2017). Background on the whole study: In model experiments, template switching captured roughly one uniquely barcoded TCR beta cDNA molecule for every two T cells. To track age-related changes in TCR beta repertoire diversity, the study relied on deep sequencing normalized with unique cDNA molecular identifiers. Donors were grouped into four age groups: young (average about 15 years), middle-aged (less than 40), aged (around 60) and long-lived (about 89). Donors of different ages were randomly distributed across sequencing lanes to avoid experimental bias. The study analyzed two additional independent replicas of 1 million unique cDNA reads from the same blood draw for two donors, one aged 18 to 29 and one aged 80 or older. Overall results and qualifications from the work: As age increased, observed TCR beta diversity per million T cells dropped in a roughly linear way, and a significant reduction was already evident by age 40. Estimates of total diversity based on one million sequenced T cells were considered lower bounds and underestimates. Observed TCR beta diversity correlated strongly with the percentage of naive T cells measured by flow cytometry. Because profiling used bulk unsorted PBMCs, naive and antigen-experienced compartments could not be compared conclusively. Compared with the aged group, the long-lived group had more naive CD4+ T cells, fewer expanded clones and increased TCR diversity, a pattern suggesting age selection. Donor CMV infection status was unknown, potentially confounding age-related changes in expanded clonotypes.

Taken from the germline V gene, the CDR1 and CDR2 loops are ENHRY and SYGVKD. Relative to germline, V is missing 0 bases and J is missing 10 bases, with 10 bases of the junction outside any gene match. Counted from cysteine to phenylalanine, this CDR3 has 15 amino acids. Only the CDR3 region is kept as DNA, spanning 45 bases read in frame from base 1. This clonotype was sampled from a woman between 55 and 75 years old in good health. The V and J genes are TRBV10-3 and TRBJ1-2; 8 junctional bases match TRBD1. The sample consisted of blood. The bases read TGTGCCATCAGTGAGTCGGTAGGTGGGACAGGCCACTACACCTTC. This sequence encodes CAISESVGGTGHYTF.